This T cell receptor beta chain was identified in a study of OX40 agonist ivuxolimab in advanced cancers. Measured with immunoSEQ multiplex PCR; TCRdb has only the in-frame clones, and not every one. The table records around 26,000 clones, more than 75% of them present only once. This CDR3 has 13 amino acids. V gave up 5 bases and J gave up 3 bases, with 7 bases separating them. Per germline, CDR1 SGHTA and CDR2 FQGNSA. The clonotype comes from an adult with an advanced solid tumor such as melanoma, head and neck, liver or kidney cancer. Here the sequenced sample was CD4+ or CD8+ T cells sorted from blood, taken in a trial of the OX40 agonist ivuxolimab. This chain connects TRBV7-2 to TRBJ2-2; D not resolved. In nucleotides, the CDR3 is TGTGCCAGCAGCCCTGCTTACACCGGGGAGCTGTTTTTT. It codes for CASSPAYTGELFF.